The source of this TCR beta chain is a study of esophageal squamous cell carcinoma under preoperative chemotherapy. From the PCR reads, TCRdb called clonotypes with MiXCR, one entry per CDR3 protein. This table has about 9,300 distinct CDR3 sequences, roughly half appearing once. Documented time point: after preoperative PTX-NDP chemotherapy. This CDR3 comprises 16 residues. Germline assignment: CDR1 SGHAT and CDR2 FQNNGV. The chain recombines TRBV11-2 with TRBJ2-3, with D possibly matching TRBD2 (5 bases). The J call may be incorrect, as the DNA end agrees better with TRBJ2-7. This receptor was identified in a human donor with esophageal squamous cell carcinoma. The donor label of this sample is uncertain. The specimen was taken from a patient given preoperative chemotherapy. The CDR3 here is CASSLDRAGLSLEQYF. CDR3 nucleotides: TGTGCCAGCAGCTTAGATCGTGCGGGTCTCTCTCTCGAGCAGTACTTC.